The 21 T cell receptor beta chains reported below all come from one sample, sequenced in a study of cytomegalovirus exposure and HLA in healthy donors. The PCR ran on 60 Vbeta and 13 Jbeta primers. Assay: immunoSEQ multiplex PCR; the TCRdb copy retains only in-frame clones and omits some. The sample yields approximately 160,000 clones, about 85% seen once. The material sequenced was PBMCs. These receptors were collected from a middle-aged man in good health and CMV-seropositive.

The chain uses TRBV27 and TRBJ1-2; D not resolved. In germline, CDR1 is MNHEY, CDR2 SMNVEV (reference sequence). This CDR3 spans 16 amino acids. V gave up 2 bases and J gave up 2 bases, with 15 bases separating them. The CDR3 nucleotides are TGTGCCAGCAGTTTAGGGTATGGGTTGGGCAACTATGGCTACACCTTC. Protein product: CASSLGYGLGNYGYTF.

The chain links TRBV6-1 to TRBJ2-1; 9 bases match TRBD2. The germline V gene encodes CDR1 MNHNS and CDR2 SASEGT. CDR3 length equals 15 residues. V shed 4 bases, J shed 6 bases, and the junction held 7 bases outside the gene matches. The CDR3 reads CASSGGGAGTNEQFF. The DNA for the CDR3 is TGTGCCAGCAGTGGCGGGGGGGCCGGTACCAATGAGCAGTTCTTC.

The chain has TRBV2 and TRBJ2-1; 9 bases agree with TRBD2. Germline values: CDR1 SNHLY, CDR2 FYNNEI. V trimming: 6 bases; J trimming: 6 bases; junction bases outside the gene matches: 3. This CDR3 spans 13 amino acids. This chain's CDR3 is CASRASGVNEQFF. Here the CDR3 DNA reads TGTGCCAGCAGAGCTAGCGGGGTCAATGAGCAGTTCTTC.

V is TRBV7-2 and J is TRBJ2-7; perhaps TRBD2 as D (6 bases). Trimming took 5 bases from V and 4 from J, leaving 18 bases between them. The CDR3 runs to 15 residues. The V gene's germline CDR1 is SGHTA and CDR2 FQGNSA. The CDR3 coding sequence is TGTGCCAGCAGCCCGAGGCCTTTAGCGGCTTACGAGCAGTACTTC. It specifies CASSPRPLAAYEQYF.

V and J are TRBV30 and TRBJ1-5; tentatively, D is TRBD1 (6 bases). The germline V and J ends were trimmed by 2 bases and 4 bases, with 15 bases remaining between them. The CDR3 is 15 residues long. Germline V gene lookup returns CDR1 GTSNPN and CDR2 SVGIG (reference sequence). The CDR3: CAWSPAWQGNQPQHF. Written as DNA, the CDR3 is TGTGCCTGGAGTCCGGCGTGGCAGGGGAATCAGCCCCAGCATTTT.

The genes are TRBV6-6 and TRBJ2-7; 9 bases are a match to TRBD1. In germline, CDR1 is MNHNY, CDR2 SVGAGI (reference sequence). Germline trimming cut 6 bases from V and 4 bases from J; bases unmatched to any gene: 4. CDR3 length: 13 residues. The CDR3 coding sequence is TGTGCCAGCAGCCTACAGGGGGCATACGAGCAGTACTTC. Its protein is CASSLQGAYEQYF.

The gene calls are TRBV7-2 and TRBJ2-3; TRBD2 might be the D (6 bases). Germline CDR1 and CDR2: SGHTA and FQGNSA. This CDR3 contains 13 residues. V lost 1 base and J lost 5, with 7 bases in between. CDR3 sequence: CASSLGGEDTQYF. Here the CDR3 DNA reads TGTGCCAGCAGCTTAGGGGGGGAAGATACGCAGTATTTT.

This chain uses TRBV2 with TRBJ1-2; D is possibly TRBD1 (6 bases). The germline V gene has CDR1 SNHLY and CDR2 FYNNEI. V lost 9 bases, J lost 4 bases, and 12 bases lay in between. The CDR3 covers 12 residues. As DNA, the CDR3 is TGTGCCAGTTCGCAACAGGGCTATGGCTACACCTTC. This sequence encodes CASSQQGYGYTF. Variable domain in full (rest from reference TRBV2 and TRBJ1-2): EPEVTQTPSHQVTQMGQEVILRCVPISNHLYFYWYRQILGQKVEFLVSFYNNEISEKSEIFDDQFSVERPDGSNFTLKIRSTKLEDSAMYFCASSQQGYGYTFGSGTRLTVV.

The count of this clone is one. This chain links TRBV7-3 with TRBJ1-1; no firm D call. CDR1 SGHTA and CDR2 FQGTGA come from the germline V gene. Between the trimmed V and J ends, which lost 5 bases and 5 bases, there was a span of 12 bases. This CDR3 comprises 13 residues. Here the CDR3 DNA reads TGTGCCAGCAGCCTCAGACGGGGTACTGAAGCTTTCTTT. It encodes CASSLRRGTEAFF.

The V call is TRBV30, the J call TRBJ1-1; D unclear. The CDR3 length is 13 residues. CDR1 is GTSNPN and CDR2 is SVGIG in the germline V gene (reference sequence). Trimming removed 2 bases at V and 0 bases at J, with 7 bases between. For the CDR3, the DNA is TGTGCCTGGAGTCTATCTATGAACACTGAAGCTTTCTTT. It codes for CAWSLSMNTEAFF.

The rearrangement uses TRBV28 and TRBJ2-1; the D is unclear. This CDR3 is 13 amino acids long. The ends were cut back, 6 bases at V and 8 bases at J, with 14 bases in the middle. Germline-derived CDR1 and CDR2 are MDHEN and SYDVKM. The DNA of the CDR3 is TGTGCCAGCAGCCCCATGTGGAGCGATGAGCAGTTCTTC. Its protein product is CASSPMWSDEQFF.

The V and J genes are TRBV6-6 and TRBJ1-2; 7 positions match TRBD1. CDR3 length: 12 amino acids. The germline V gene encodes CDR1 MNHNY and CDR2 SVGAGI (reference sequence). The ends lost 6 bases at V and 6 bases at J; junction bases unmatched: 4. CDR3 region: CASRTGTDGYTF. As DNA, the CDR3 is TGTGCCAGCAGAACCGGGACAGATGGCTACACCTTC.

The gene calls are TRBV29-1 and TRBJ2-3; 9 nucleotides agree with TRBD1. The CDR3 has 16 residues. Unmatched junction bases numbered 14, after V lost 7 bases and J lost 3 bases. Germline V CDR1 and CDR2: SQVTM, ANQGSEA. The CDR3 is CSASGVRDRVTDTQYF. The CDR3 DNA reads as TGCAGCGCCTCGGGCGTTCGGGACAGGGTAACAGATACGCAGTATTTT.

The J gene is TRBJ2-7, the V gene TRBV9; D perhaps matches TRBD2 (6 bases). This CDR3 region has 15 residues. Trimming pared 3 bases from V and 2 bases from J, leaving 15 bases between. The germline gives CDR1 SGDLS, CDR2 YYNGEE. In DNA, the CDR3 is TGTGCCAGCAGCGCCGGGACTTCGAGGGCCTACGAGCAGTACTTC. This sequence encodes CASSAGTSRAYEQYF.

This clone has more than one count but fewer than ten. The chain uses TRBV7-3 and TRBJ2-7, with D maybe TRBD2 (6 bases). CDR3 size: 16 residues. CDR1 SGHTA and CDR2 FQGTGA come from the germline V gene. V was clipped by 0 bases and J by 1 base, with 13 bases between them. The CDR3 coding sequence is TGTGCCAGCAGCTTAACGGGGACGGAGGGGTCCTACGAGCAGTACTTC. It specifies CASSLTGTEGSYEQYF.

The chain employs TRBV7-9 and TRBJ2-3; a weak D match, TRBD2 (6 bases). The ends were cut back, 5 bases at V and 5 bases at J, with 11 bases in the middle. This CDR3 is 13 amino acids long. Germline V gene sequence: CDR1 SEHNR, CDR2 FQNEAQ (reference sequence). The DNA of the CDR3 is TGTGCCAGCAGCAGCACGGGGGTAGATACGCAGTATTTT. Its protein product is CASSSTGVDTQYF.

The CDR3 DNA sequence: TGTGCCAGCAGCTGGGGGGGGCCCTACAATGAGCAGTTCTTC. Translating it yields CASSWGGPYNEQFF. The chain employs TRBV5-6 and TRBJ2-1; D is perhaps TRBD2 (7 bases). The CDR3 loop spans 14 amino acids. Per germline, CDR1 SGHDT and CDR2 YYEEEE. V lost 3 bases and J lost 2, with 9 bases in between.

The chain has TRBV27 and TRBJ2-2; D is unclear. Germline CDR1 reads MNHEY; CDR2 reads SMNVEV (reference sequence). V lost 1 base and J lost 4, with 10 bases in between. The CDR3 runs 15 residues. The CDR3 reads CASSLFESVTGELFF. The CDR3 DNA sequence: TGTGCCAGCAGTTTATTCGAATCAGTCACCGGGGAGCTGTTTTTT.

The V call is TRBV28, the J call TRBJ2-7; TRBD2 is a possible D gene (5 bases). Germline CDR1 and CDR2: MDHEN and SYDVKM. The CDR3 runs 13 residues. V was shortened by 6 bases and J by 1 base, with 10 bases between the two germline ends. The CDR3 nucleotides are TGTGCCAGCAGGAGCGGTTCATCCTACGAGCAGTACTTC. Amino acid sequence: CASRSGSSYEQYF.

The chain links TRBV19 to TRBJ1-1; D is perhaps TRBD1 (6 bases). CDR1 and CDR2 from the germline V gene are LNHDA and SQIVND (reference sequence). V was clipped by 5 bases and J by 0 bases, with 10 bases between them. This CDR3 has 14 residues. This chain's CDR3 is CASSLQGMNTEAFF. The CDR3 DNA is TGTGCCAGTAGTCTACAGGGAATGAACACTGAAGCTTTCTTT.

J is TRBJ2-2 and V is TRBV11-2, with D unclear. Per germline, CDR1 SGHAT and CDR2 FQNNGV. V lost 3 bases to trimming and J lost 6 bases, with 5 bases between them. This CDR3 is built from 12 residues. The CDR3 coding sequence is TGTGCCAGCAGCTTCCCCTCCGGGGAGCTGTTTTTT. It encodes CASSFPSGELFF.